The sequence of this T cell receptor (beta chain) was determined in a study of blood T cells in healthy people across ages. Total RNA was isolated from each sample in quantities of at least 5 micrograms. Details on this clonotype: It may be a read error: a sequence one base away is much more abundant.

The CDR3 totals 12 residues. A second roughly 7 to 11 cycle PCR used barcoded and J-beta primers. Per-sample output comprised a minimum of 2.5 million paired-end reads containing CDR3. TCRdb re-analysed the 5' RACE reads in MiXCR, keeping a single row per CDR3 protein. The data show some 710,000 distinct CDR3 sequences, 22% seen once. The receptor was derived from a man between 65 and 85 years old in good health. Sequenced material: blood. The chain uses TRBV12-3 or TRBV12-4 and TRBJ1-2; no definite D call. In DNA form, the CDR3 reads TGTGCCAACAGTTTGTTTGGCTATGGCTACACCTTC. This sequence encodes CANSLFGYGYTF.